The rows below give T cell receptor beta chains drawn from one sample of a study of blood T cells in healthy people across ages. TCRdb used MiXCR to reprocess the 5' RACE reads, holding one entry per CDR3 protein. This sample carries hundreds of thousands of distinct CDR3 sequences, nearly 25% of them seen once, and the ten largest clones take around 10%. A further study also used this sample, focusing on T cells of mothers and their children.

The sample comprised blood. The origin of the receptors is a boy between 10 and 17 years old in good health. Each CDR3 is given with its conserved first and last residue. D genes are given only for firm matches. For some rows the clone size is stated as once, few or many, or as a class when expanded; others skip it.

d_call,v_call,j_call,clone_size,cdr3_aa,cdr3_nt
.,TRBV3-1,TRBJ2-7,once,CASSQVDGPYEQYF,TGTGCCAGCAGCCAAGTAGACGGGCCCTACGAGCAGTACTTC
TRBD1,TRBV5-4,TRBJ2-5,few,CASSPGTGAFATQYF,TGTGCCAGCAGTCCCGGGACAGGGGCGTTTGCGACCCAGTACTTC
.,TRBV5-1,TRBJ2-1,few,CASSGGDGVYNEQFF,TGCGCCAGCAGCGGGGGAGATGGGGTCTACAATGAGCAGTTCTTC
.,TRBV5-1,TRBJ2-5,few,CASSFASEKTQYF,TGCGCCAGCAGCTTCGCTAGCGAAAAGACCCAGTACTTC
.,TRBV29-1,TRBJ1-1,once,CSVSPRNTEAFF,TGCAGCGTTTCCCCGCGGAACACTGAAGCTTTCTTT
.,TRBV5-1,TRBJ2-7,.,CASSPTATGSSGSYEQYF,TGCGCCAGCAGCCCAACGGCTACAGGGAGTTCAGGATCCTACGAGCAGTACTTC
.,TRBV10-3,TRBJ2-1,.,CAISESDNEQFF,TGTGCCATCAGTGAGAGCGACAATGAGCAGTTCTTC
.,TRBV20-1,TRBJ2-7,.,CSASSGSVYEQYF,TGCAGTGCTAGCTCGGGGAGCGTATACGAGCAGTACTTC
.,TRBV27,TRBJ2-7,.,CASSFWVGSPYEQYF,TGTGCCAGCAGTTTTTGGGTGGGCAGCCCCTACGAGCAGTACTTC
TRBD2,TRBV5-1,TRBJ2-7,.,CASSFIAGDLDEQYF,TGCGCCAGCAGCTTTATAGCGGGAGATCTCGACGAGCAGTACTTC
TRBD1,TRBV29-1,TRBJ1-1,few,CSVEVRGRWTEAFF,TGCAGCGTTGAAGTCAGGGGGCGGTGGACTGAAGCTTTCTTT
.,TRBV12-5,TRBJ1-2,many,CASGPDLGGYTF,TGTGCTAGTGGTCCTGACCTGGGAGGCTACACCTTC
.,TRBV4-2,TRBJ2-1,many,CASSQDQGNEQFF,TGTGCCAGCAGCCAAGATCAGGGGAATGAGCAGTTCTTC
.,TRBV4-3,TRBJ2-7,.,CASSRGHSEQYF,TGCGCCAGCAGCCGGGGACATTCCGAGCAGTACTTC
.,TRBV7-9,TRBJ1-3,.,CASSLASGNTIYF,TGTGCCAGCAGCTTAGCCTCTGGAAACACCATATATTTT
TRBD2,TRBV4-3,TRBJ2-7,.,CASSPGTSGGQYYEQYF,TGCGCCAGCAGCCCAGGGACTAGCGGGGGGCAATATTACGAGCAGTACTTC
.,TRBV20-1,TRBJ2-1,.,CSARDGGDDSSYNEQFF,TGCAGTGCTAGAGATGGCGGTGATGATAGCTCCTACAATGAGCAGTTCTTC
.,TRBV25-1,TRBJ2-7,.,CASSDLKRGQGYEQYF,TGTGCCAGCAGTGATCTGAAGAGGGGTCAGGGCTACGAGCAGTACTTC
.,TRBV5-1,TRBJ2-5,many,CASSNGRGQETQYF,TGCGCCAGCAGCAATGGACGCGGCCAAGAGACCCAGTACTTC
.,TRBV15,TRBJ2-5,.,CATSRDASPSIQETQYF,TGTGCCACCAGCAGAGATGCCTCCCCATCCATCCAAGAGACCCAGTACTTC
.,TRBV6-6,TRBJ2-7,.,CASSYSLGGGSYEQYF,TGTGCCAGCAGTTACTCATTGGGGGGAGGCTCCTACGAGCAGTACTTC
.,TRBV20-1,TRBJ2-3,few,CSARERGGGSTDTQYF,TGCAGTGCTAGAGAACGAGGGGGGGGGAGCACAGATACGCAGTATTTT
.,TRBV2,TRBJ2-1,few,CASSAGRRSHNEQFF,TGTGCCAGCAGTGCGGGCCGCCGGAGCCACAATGAGCAGTTCTTC
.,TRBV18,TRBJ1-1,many,CASSSGANTEAFF,TGTGCCAGCTCCTCCGGGGCGAACACTGAAGCTTTCTTT
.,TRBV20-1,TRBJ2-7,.,CSARDPSGSYEQYF,TGCAGTGCTAGAGATCCCTCAGGCTCCTACGAGCAGTACTTC
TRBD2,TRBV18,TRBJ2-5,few,CASSPAASGIQETQYF,TGTGCCAGCTCACCGGCCGCCAGCGGGATTCAAGAGACCCAGTACTTC
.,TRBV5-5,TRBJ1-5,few,CASSFDRRVNQPQHF,TGTGCCAGCAGCTTTGATCGTCGGGTGAATCAGCCCCAGCATTTT
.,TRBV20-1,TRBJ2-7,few,CSARDLGAAGIYYEQYF,TGCAGTGCTAGAGATCTGGGGGCGGCGGGGATCTACTACGAGCAGTACTTC
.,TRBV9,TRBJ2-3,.,CASSVAGTNTDTQYF,TGTGCCAGCAGCGTAGCAGGGACAAACACAGATACGCAGTATTTT
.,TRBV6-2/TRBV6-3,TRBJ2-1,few,CASSYWQGNRAEQFF,TGTGCCAGCAGTTACTGGCAGGGAAATCGGGCTGAGCAGTTCTTC
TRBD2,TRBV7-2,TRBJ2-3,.,CASSFGTSGRLDTQYF,TGTGCCAGCAGCTTCGGGACTAGCGGGCGGTTAGATACGCAGTATTTT
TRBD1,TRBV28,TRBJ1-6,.,CASEGARQGDSPLHF,TGTGCCAGCGAGGGGGCGCGACAGGGGGATTCACCCCTCCACTTT
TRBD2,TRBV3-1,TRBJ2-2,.,CASSQEWLAGDRWTGELFF,TGTGCCAGCAGCCAAGAATGGCTAGCGGGAGATCGATGGACCGGGGAGCTGTTTTTT
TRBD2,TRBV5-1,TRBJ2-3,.,CASSLALAGAADTQYF,TGCGCCAGCAGCTTGGCTCTAGCGGGGGCGGCAGATACGCAGTATTTT
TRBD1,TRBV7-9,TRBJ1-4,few,CASSETGGGNEKLFF,TGTGCCAGCAGCGAGACAGGGGGCGGTAATGAAAAACTGTTTTTT
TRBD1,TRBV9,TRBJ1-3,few,CASSALQGTGNTIYF,TGTGCCAGCAGCGCATTACAGGGGACTGGAAACACCATATATTTT
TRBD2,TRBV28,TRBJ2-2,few,CASSLTGLAGTGELFF,TGTGCCAGCAGTTTAACGGGACTAGCGGGTACCGGGGAGCTGTTTTTT
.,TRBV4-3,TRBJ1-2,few,CASSQEPGPYGYTF,TGCGCCAGCAGCCAAGAGCCAGGCCCCTATGGCTACACCTTC
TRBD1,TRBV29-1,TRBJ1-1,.,CSVQGQVKAEAFF,TGCAGCGTCCAGGGACAGGTCAAGGCTGAAGCTTTCTTT
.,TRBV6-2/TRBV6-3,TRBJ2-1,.,CASTKGAGPGSYNEQFF,TGTGCCAGCACCAAAGGGGCAGGACCGGGCTCATACAATGAGCAGTTCTTC
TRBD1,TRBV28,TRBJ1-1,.,CASSSIGQGSTEAFF,TGTGCCAGCAGCTCCATCGGACAGGGGAGTACTGAAGCTTTCTTT
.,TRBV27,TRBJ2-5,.,CASSLSPGETQYF,TGTGCCAGCAGTTTGTCACCCGGGGAGACCCAGTACTTC
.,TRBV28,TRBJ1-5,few,CASSRTKEPQHF,TGTGCCAGCAGTCGCACGAAAGAGCCCCAGCATTTT
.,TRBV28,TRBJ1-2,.,CASSLGGAYGYTF,TGTGCCAGCAGTTTGGGGGGCGCGTATGGCTACACCTTC
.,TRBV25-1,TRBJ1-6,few,CASSDGVFLNSPLHF,TGTGCCAGCAGTGATGGGGTTTTCCTTAATTCACCCCTCCACTTT
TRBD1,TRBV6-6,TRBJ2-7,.,CASDRGGYEQYF,TGTGCCAGTGACAGGGGAGGCTACGAGCAGTACTTC
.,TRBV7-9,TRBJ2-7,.,CASSGSGLHEQYF,TGTGCCAGCAGCGGATCGGGACTGCACGAGCAGTACTTC
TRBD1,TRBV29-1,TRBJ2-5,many,CSVARDRGGKTQYF,TGCAGCGTGGCCCGGGACAGGGGGGGAAAGACCCAGTACTTC
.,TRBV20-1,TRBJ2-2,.,CSARRPGLRTGELFF,TGCAGTGCCCGCCGCCCGGGACTCCGTACCGGGGAGCTGTTTTTT
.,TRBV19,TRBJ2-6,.,CASTEGGSGANVLTF,TGTGCCAGTACCGAAGGAGGATCTGGGGCCAACGTCCTGACTTTC
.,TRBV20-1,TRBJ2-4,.,CSARWPGKQENIQYF,TGCAGTGCTAGATGGCCAGGGAAGCAGGAAAACATTCAGTACTTC
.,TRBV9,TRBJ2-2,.,CASSGTEVDTGELFF,TGTGCCAGCAGCGGGACGGAGGTGGACACCGGGGAGCTGTTTTTT
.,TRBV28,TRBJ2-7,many,CASSALSYEQYF,TGTGCCAGCAGTGCCCTTTCCTACGAGCAGTACTTC
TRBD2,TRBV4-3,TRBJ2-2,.,CASSQDSASGGVTGELFF,TGCGCCAGCAGCCAAGATAGCGCTAGCGGGGGTGTCACCGGGGAGCTGTTTTTT
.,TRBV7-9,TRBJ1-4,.,CASSPDRMRANEKLFF,TGTGCCAGCAGCCCCGACAGGATGCGTGCTAATGAAAAACTGTTTTTT
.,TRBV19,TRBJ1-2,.,CASSIGRVNGYTF,TGTGCCAGTAGTATCGGACGAGTTAATGGCTACACCTTC